The 15 T cell receptor beta chains below were found in one sample sequenced in a study of T cells in Graves' hyperthyroidism and ophthalmopathy. RNA transcripts gave rise to amplified TCR beta CDR3 regions. With the HTBI primer set, the TCR CDR3 went through a first round of RT-PCR. MiXCR, applied by TCRdb to the multiplex PCR reads, yields one record per CDR3 protein. The sample lists about 280,000 distinct CDR3 sequences, 25% to 30% occurring once. What was sequenced was blood. These TCRs come from a man in his forties with Graves' hyperthyroidism that later progressed to Graves' ophthalmopathy.

This clonotype was seen repeatedly, ten times or more. This sequence joins TRBV19 and TRBJ2-7; D is perhaps TRBD1 (5 bases). Germline CDR1 LNHDA, CDR2 SQIVND (reference sequence). Deletions cut 1 base from V and 6 bases from J, with 16 bases between. This CDR3 contains 15 residues. The CDR3 is CASSIAGRASTEQYF. The CDR3 DNA sequence: TGTGCCAGTAGTATAGCAGGCAGGGCCTCGACCGAGCAGTACTTC.

The sample holds one count of this clonotype. A read error may produce the germline difference seen at one junction end. The CDR3 reads CATSDFGLAEVQTGELFF. The CDR3 DNA reads TGTGCCACCAGTGATTTCGGACTAGCGGAAGTACAGACCGGGGAGCTGTTTTTT. The chain is built from TRBV10-3 and TRBJ2-2, with 10 nucleotides matching TRBD2. This CDR3 comprises 18 residues. From germline, CDR1 is ENHRY and CDR2 SYGVKD.

There are many counts of this clonotype. V and J are TRBV6-1 and TRBJ1-5; D is perhaps TRBD1 (5 bases). Per the germline V gene, CDR1 is MNHNS and CDR2 is SASEGT. This CDR3 spans 13 amino acids. V was pared by 4 bases and J by 3 bases, with 7 bases between. Here the CDR3 DNA reads TGTGCCAGCAGTGGACAGCCCAATCAGCCCCAGCATTTT. As protein: CASSGQPNQPQHF.

This clonotype was found many times. This chain uses TRBV6-5 with TRBJ1-5; D is undetermined. Trimming pared 3 bases from V and 2 bases from J, leaving 20 bases between. Looked up from germline, CDR1 is MNHEY and CDR2 is SVGAGI. The CDR3 runs 18 residues. The CDR3 nucleotides are TGTGCCAGCAGTTATCCCACAGTGGGAGGGAGGGGCAATCAGCCCCAGCATTTT. It encodes CASSYPTVGGRGNQPQHF.

This clonotype showed up many times. The CDR3 loop reads CASLSDRGRGGYTF. In DNA form, the CDR3 reads TGTGCCAGCCTATCGGACAGGGGGCGAGGAGGCTACACCTTC. The chain combines TRBV19 with TRBJ1-2; TRBD1 matches at 11 bases. The J segment lost 8 bases and the V segment lost 9 bases, leaving 11 bases of the junction unmatched. The CDR3 has 14 residues. Per germline, CDR1 LNHDA and CDR2 SQIVND (reference sequence).

With respect to this clonotype: The junction departs from germline at one end; a sequencing error may be responsible. The V call is TRBV10-3, the J call TRBJ2-7; D tentatively reads TRBD1 or TRBD2 (5 bases each). The CDR3 consists of 15 residues. Germline V gene data show CDR1 as ENHRY and CDR2 as SYGVKD. The CDR3 sequence is CATSESEGPVVEQYF. CDR3 nucleotide sequence: TGTGCCACCAGTGAGTCAGAGGGACCCGTAGTCGAGCAGTACTTC.

This clonotype was counted at least ten times. The chain couples TRBV30 to TRBJ1-5; 10 nucleotides match TRBD1. V was clipped by 0 bases and J by 6 bases; unmatched bases: 5. This CDR3 comprises 15 residues. The germline CDR1 and CDR2 sequences are GTSNPN and SVGIG (reference sequence). CDR3 protein: CAWSVPDRGRQPQHF. The CDR3 DNA sequence: TGTGCCTGGAGTGTACCCGACAGGGGGCGTCAGCCCCAGCATTTT.

This clonotype was seen repeatedly, ten times or more. This sequence joins TRBV10-3 and TRBJ2-4, with D unresolved. This CDR3 has 17 residues. V was cut by 1 base and J by 2 bases, with 15 bases left in between. Germline assignment: CDR1 ENHRY and CDR2 SYGVKD. The CDR3 nucleotides are TGTGCCATCAGTGAGTTCTTTCCAGGTGACCCCAAAAACATTCAGTACTTC. Translation gives CAISEFFPGDPKNIQYF.

This chain uses TRBV30 with TRBJ1-5; D unclear. This CDR3 contains 12 residues. The ends were cut back, 5 bases at V and 4 bases at J, with 9 bases in the middle. The V gene's germline CDR1 is GTSNPN and CDR2 SVGIG (reference sequence). The CDR3 spells CAWGTPNQPQHF. DNA of the CDR3: TGTGCCTGGGGAACCCCAAATCAGCCCCAGCATTTT.

V gene TRBV12-3 or TRBV12-4 combines with J gene TRBJ1-3, with 7 bases fitting TRBD1. Unmatched junction bases numbered 6, after V lost 5 bases and J lost 8 bases. The CDR3 contains 13 residues. The CDR3 loop reads CASSPETGHTIYF. In nucleotides, the CDR3 is TGTGCCAGCAGTCCTGAGACAGGGCACACCATATATTTT.

This clonotype was detected ten times or more. CDR3: CASSGGSGYGYTF. DNA of the CDR3: TGCGCCAGCAGCGGCGGGTCCGGCTATGGCTACACCTTC. The rearrangement uses TRBV5-1 and TRBJ1-2, with no clear D. The CDR3 contains 13 residues. Looked up from germline, CDR1 is SGHRS and CDR2 is YFSETQ. With 4 bases removed from V and 4 bases from J, the gap between germline ends came to 11 bases.

The table lists this clonotype with many counts. V usage is TRBV29-1 and J usage is TRBJ1-1; D is undetermined. Deletions cut 0 bases from V and 3 bases from J, with 8 bases between. Per germline, CDR1 SQVTM and CDR2 ANQGSEA. This CDR3 contains 13 residues. CDR3 region: CSVEEASHTEAFF. DNA for the CDR3: TGCAGCGTTGAAGAGGCCAGTCACACTGAAGCTTTCTTT.

The CDR3, as DNA: TGTGCCTGGAGTCGGGACAGATGGGTACAAGAGACCCAGTACTTC. Translated, it gives CAWSRDRWVQETQYF. J is TRBJ2-5 and V is TRBV30, with 7 bases fitting TRBD1. V gave up 2 bases and J gave up 2 bases; unmatched junction bases: 8. CDR3 length: 15 amino acids. Germline assignment: CDR1 GTSNPN and CDR2 SVGIG (reference sequence). Together with reference TRBV30 and TRBJ2-5, the CDR3 gives the full variable domain: SQTIHQWPATLVQPVGSPLSLECTVEGTSNPNLYWYRQAAGRGLQLLFYSVGIGQISSEVPQNLSASRPQDRQFILSSKKLLLSDSGFYLCAWSRDRWVQETQYFGPGTRLLVL.

This clonotype has at least ten counts. This chain joins TRBV6-1 and TRBJ2-7; D call uncertain. Germline loops: CDR1 MNHNS, CDR2 SASEGT. This CDR3 is 13 amino acids long. V lost 7 bases and J lost 2, with 12 bases in between. The CDR3, as DNA: TGTGCCAGCACAGATTTCGAGGCCTACGAGCAGTACTTC. Translated, it gives CASTDFEAYEQYF.

This clonotype was observed at least ten times. The rearrangement links TRBV7-3 to TRBJ2-2, with TRBD1 matching over 7 bases. CDR3 size: 16 residues. CDR1 SGHTA and CDR2 FQGTGA come from the germline V gene. J was trimmed by 4 bases and V by 5 bases; bases with no gene match: 10. Written as DNA, the CDR3 is TGTGCCAGCAGCAGTTCAGGGGGTTTGAGCACCGGGGAGCTGTTTTTT. The encoded protein is CASSSSGGLSTGELFF.